These 24 T cell receptor beta chains share one sample of origin, sequenced in a study of shared clonotypes between healthy human individuals. TCRdb keeps only in-frame clones here, not all; method: immunoSEQ multiplex PCR. The sample includes about half a million clones, around 73% of them seen just once. The specimen sequenced was PBMCs. Receptors originate from a woman in her thirties or forties in good health. Some clones in this sample may be carry-over from other donors' samples.

Comment on this clone: At one of its ends the junction is not consistent with the germline gene, which may arise from a read error. The sample holds other DNA sequences that translate to the same CDR3. This sequence joins TRBV10-1 and TRBJ1-1, with D tentatively TRBD1 (6 bases). The V gene's germline CDR1 is WNHNN and CDR2 SYGVQD (reference sequence). This CDR3 is built from 13 residues. Written as DNA, the CDR3 is TGCGCCAGCAGGCAGGGGACGAACACTGAAGCTTTCTTC. Translating it yields CASRQGTNTEAFF.

Here the CDR3 reads CSVGRGAYNEQFF. DNA for the CDR3: TGCAGCGTTGGTAGGGGAGCCTACAATGAGCAGTTCTTC. The J gene is TRBJ2-1, the V gene TRBV29-1; TRBD1 or TRBD2 may be the D gene (5 bases each). The germline gives CDR1 SQVTM, CDR2 ANQGSEA. Trimming removed 4 bases from V and 2 bases from J, with 9 bases in between. The CDR3 is made up of 13 amino acids.

The chain has TRBV6-6 and TRBJ1-1, with D tentatively TRBD1 (6 bases). The CDR3 covers 14 residues. Deletions cut 5 bases from V and 1 base from J, with 11 bases between. Germline V gene sequence: CDR1 MNHNY, CDR2 SVGAGI (reference sequence). CDR3 DNA: TGTGCCAGCAGTGACATACAGGGGAACACTGAAGCTTTCTTT. Protein product: CASSDIQGNTEAFF.

This sequence joins TRBV7-9 and TRBJ1-1; D uncertain. V dropped 4 bases and J dropped 0 bases, with 6 bases sitting between them. Germline V gene lookup returns CDR1 SEHNR and CDR2 FQNEAQ (reference sequence). The CDR3 is 13 amino acids. CDR3 bases: TGTGCCAGCAGCTCCACAGTGAACACTGAAGCTTTCTTT. It translates to CASSSTVNTEAFF.

This chain joins TRBV5-8 and TRBJ2-5; 7 positions agree with TRBD1. V was pared by 0 bases and J by 0 bases, with 2 bases of the junction left unmatched. Germline V lookup: CDR1 SGHTS, CDR2 YDEGEE. The CDR3 has 15 amino acids. The CDR3 DNA reads as TGTGCCAGCAGCTTGGCCGGGACAGACCAAGAGACCCAGTACTTC. This sequence encodes CASSLAGTDQETQYF.

The CDR3 DNA reads TGTGCCAGCAGTGACTCAACAGCGAACACTGAAGCTTTCTTT. The encoded protein is CASSDSTANTEAFF. This chain joins TRBV6-4 and TRBJ1-1, with D unresolved. The CDR3 has 14 residues. The germline V gene has CDR1 MRHNA and CDR2 SNTAGT. With 0 bases removed from V and 1 base from J, the gap between germline ends came to 6 bases.

This chain joins TRBV27 and TRBJ2-7, with D uncertain. There are 15 residues in the CDR3. V was shortened by 5 bases and J by 0 bases, with 14 bases between the two germline ends. The germline gives CDR1 MNHEY, CDR2 SMNVEV (reference sequence). CDR3 nucleotide sequence: TGTGCCAGCAGTCCCCGGCCGCAGATCTCCTACGAGCAGTACTTC. As protein: CASSPRPQISYEQYF.

This clone showed up just once. Possible read error: a much larger clone is one base away. This chain connects TRBV4-2 to TRBJ2-7, with a tentative D call TRBD1 (5 bases). This CDR3 spans 16 amino acids. Germline lookup yields CDR1 LGHNA and CDR2 YNFKEQ. This CDR3 reads CASSQDMGDSSYKQYF. CDR3 nucleotide sequence: TGTGCCAGCAGCCAAGACATGGGTGACAGCTCCTACAAGCAGTACTTC.

This sequence joins TRBV19 and TRBJ2-7, with TRBD1 matching over 7 bases. V gave up 5 bases and J gave up 2 bases; unmatched junction bases: 12. This CDR3 region has 16 residues. Germline V lookup: CDR1 LNHDA, CDR2 SQIVND (reference sequence). CDR3 residues: CASSSPARTGPYEQYF. The DNA for the CDR3 is TGTGCCAGTAGTTCACCGGCCAGGACAGGCCCCTACGAGCAGTACTTC.

The chain combines TRBV7-6 with TRBJ2-1; no definite D call. The CDR3 is made up of 15 amino acids. The V gene's germline CDR1 is SGHVS and CDR2 FNYEAQ. V lost 5 bases, J lost 3 bases, and 14 bases lay in between. CDR3 loop: CASSLSGVLYNEQFF. In DNA form, the CDR3 reads TGTGCCAGCAGCCTAAGTGGGGTCCTCTACAATGAGCAGTTCTTC.

CDR3 amino acids: CASSVGATNEKLFF. In nucleotides, the CDR3 is TGTGCCAGCAGTGTCGGGGCAACTAATGAAAAACTGTTTTTT. This chain uses TRBV2 with TRBJ1-4, with D hard to call. Looked up from germline, CDR1 is SNHLY and CDR2 is FYNNEI. Between the trimmed V and J ends, which lost 4 bases and 0 bases, there was a span of 6 bases. This CDR3 spans 14 amino acids.

This chain joins TRBV30 and TRBJ2-7; D possibly corresponds to TRBD1 (5 bases). CDR3 size: 12 residues. The germline V and J ends were trimmed by 4 bases and 4 bases, with 11 bases remaining between them. CDR1 and CDR2 (germline): GTSNPN, SVGIG (reference sequence). CDR3 loop: CAWKGPGYEQYF. The CDR3 DNA reads as TGTGCCTGGAAGGGGCCCGGATACGAGCAGTACTTC.

The rearrangement joins TRBV27 to TRBJ2-1, with D possibly called TRBD1 or TRBD2 (5 bases each). Germline assignment: CDR1 MNHEY and CDR2 SMNVEV (reference sequence). V lost 4 bases and J lost 1, with 5 bases in between. The CDR3 has 13 residues. The CDR3 bases are TGTGCCAGCAGTTGGGGGTCCTACAATGAGCAGTTCTTC. This codes for CASSWGSYNEQFF.

In regard to this clone: The same CDR3 can be traced to other DNA sequences in this sample. J is TRBJ2-7 and V is TRBV11-2; D is unresolved. V lost 2 bases and J 2 bases, leaving 10 bases between the germline ends. This CDR3 has 14 residues. The germline V gene has CDR1 SGHAT and CDR2 FQNNGV. In nucleotides, the CDR3 is TGTGCCAGCAGCTTAAACCCAGACGCCTACGAGCAGTACTTC. Its protein is CASSLNPDAYEQYF.

Ten or more counts support this clone. The chain employs TRBV7-3 and TRBJ2-1, with D perhaps given as TRBD1 or TRBD2 (7 bases each). The CDR3 is made up of 16 amino acids. CDR1 and CDR2 (germline): SGHTA, FQGTGA. V lost 5 bases and J lost 4, with 18 bases in between. The CDR3 spells CASSPRGGDGYNEQFF. In DNA form, the CDR3 reads TGTGCCAGCAGCCCCAGGGGGGGGGACGGGTACAATGAGCAGTTCTTC. Full variable domain (missing parts from reference TRBV7-3 and TRBJ2-1): GAGVSQTPSNKVTEKGKYVELRCDPISGHTALYWYRQSLGQGPEFLIYFQGTGAADDSGLPNDRFFAVRPEGSVSTLKIQRTERGDSAVYLCASSPRGGDGYNEQFFGPGTRLTVL.

In the case of this clone: This CDR3 is also generated by other DNA sequences in the sample. V usage is TRBV27 and J usage is TRBJ2-2; no reliable D call. CDR3 length: 12 amino acids. Trimming left V 3 bases short and J 5 bases short, with 4 bases between. From germline, CDR1 is MNHEY and CDR2 SMNVEV (reference sequence). CDR3 residues: CASSFSTGELFF. CDR3 DNA sequence: TGTGCCAGCAGTTTTAGTACCGGGGAGCTGTTTTTT.

This clone was recorded once. CDR3: CASNGQSNTEAFF. CDR3 sequence (DNA): TGTGCCAGCAATGGACAGAGTAACACTGAAGCTTTCTTT. This rearrangement joins TRBV2 to TRBJ1-1; D is perhaps TRBD1 (6 bases). The CDR3 sequence is 13 residues long. V was shortened by 7 bases and J by 2 bases, with 11 bases between the two germline ends. Germline V gives CDR1 SNHLY, CDR2 FYNNEI.

The V call is TRBV7-9, the J call TRBJ1-1, with D hard to call. This CDR3 has 11 amino acids. Germline lookup yields CDR1 SEHNR and CDR2 FQNEAQ (reference sequence). Trimming stripped 5 bases from V and 4 bases from J, with 5 bases between. CDR3 residues: CASSKATEAFF. Here the CDR3 DNA reads TGTGCCAGCAGCAAGGCCACTGAAGCTTTCTTT.

This clone was seen only once. V usage is TRBV6-6 and J usage is TRBJ2-7, with a possible D match to TRBD1 (6 bases). Germline assignment: CDR1 MNHNY and CDR2 SVGAGI (reference sequence). The CDR3 is 15 residues long. Between the trimmed V and J ends, which lost 2 bases and 7 bases, there was a span of 18 bases. The CDR3 DNA sequence: TGTGCCAGCAGTTACCGCCCGGCAGGGGTGAGGGAGCAGTACTTC. Translated, it gives CASSYRPAGVREQYF.

The genes are TRBV13 and TRBJ1-1; no clear D gene. The CDR3 covers 11 residues. Trimming took off 10 bases at V and 3 bases at J, with 9 bases between the two ends. Germline V lookup: CDR1 PRHDT, CDR2 FYEKMQ (reference sequence). The CDR3 protein is CAIQMDTEAFF. The CDR3 bases are TGTGCCATCCAGATGGACACTGAAGCTTTCTTT.

The chain has TRBV28 and TRBJ1-5; perhaps TRBD1 as D (6 bases). The CDR3 covers 14 residues. Looked up from germline, CDR1 is MDHEN and CDR2 is SYDVKM. V lost 6 bases and J 9 bases, leaving 18 bases between the germline ends. The CDR3 DNA is TGTGCCAGCAGGCGACAGGACGGCTCGCCGCCCCAGCATTTT. This gives the protein CASRRQDGSPPQHF.

There are a few counts of this clone. This chain joins TRBV9 and TRBJ2-5; 9 positions agree with TRBD2. The CDR3 consists of 16 residues. The germline gives CDR1 SGDLS, CDR2 YYNGEE. Germline trimming cut 3 bases from V and 2 bases from J; bases unmatched to any gene: 8. The CDR3 DNA reads TGTGCCAGCAGCGCCCCCCCCAGCGGGAGGCAAGAGACCCAGTACTTC. Its translation is CASSAPPSGRQETQYF. The full variable domain, completed using reference TRBV9 and TRBJ2-5, is DSGVTQTPKHLITATGQRVTLRCSPRSGDLSVYWYQQSLDQGLQFLIQYYNGEERAKGNILERFSAQQFPDLHSELNLSSLELGDSALYFCASSAPPSGRQETQYFGPGTRLLVL.

V is TRBV7-2 and J is TRBJ2-1; 16 bases are shared with TRBD2. This CDR3 is 16 amino acids long. With 1 base clipped from V and 9 bases from J, the junction kept 3 bases outside the gene matches. CDR1 is SGHTA, CDR2 FQGNSA, per germline. CDR3 DNA: TGTGCCAGCAGCTTAGTGGGGACTAGCGGGAGGGGTGAGCAGTTCTTC. Its translation: CASSLVGTSGRGEQFF.

This rearrangement joins TRBV6-4 to TRBJ2-3; 8 bases line up with TRBD1. Germline V gene data show CDR1 as MRHNA and CDR2 as SNTAGT. V lost 2 bases and J lost 3; bases outside the gene matches: 10. The CDR3 sequence is 17 residues long. As DNA, the CDR3 is TGTGCCAGCAGTGACGGGACAGGAGCCCTAGCAACAGATACGCAGTATTTT. Translated: CASSDGTGALATDTQYF.